The 32 T cell receptor beta chains presented below share a single source sample, sequenced in a study of molecular identifiers for immune sequencing clone quantification. TCRdb redid the calling of the PCR reads with MiXCR, one entry per CDR3 protein. Found here are about 65,000 distinct CDR3 sequences, less than 20% of them singletons; the top ten hold 1.5% to 1.7%. The sample consisted of naive CD8+ T cells from blood, with Jurkat cell RNA spiked in. The subset: FACS-sorted CD8+CD4-CCR7+CD45RA+ naive T cells. These receptors were obtained from a human donor in good health. Some libraries in this study had Jurkat cell RNA spiked in.

This clonotype was seen repeatedly, ten times or more. V and J are TRBV4-1 and TRBJ2-7; D gene unclear. The CDR3 totals 15 residues. CDR1 MGHRA and CDR2 YSYEKL come from the germline V gene. Trimming stripped 1 base from V and 0 bases from J, with 10 bases between. For the CDR3, the DNA is TGCGCCAGCAGCCAAGGACCGCTCAGCTCCTACGAGCAGTACTTC. Translated, it gives CASSQGPLSSYEQYF.

Turning to this clonotype: A much larger clone lies one base from this, so it may be a read error. This CDR3 fails to terminate in the conserved phenylalanine or tryptophan, so it likely reflects a read error. The CDR3, as DNA: TGTGCTAGTGGTTTGGTCCGGACAGGGGGGTACCAAGAGACCCAGTACCTC. Protein: CASGLVRTGGYQETQYL. This chain uses TRBV12-5 with TRBJ2-5; 10 bases are a match to TRBD1. The CDR3 covers 17 residues. V lost 0 bases, J lost 0 bases, and 4 bases stayed unmatched. Germline lookup yields CDR1 LGHNT and CDR2 FRNRAP.

By its share, this clonotype is medium-sized. This chain joins TRBV20-1 and TRBJ1-1, with 9 positions matching TRBD1. This CDR3 region has 13 residues. Germline V gene lookup returns CDR1 DFQATT and CDR2 SNEGSKA (reference sequence). V lost 3 bases, J lost 5 bases, and 4 bases stayed unmatched. CDR3 DNA: TGCAGTGCTAGCTGGGACAGGGCGACTGAAGCTTTCTTT. The encoded protein is CSASWDRATEAFF.

In this sample, this clonotype turned up many times. The chain recombines TRBV4-2 with TRBJ2-1; the match to TRBD2 covers 8 bases. The ends lost 5 bases at V and 1 base at J; junction bases unmatched: 7. The CDR3 has 16 amino acids. Germline loops: CDR1 LGHNA, CDR2 YNFKEQ. CDR3 region: CASSRILADSYNEQFF. The DNA for the CDR3 is TGTGCCAGCAGCAGAATACTAGCGGATTCCTACAATGAGCAGTTCTTC.

The chain has TRBV12-5 and TRBJ1-2, with TRBD1 as a possible D gene (6 bases). Deletions cut 2 bases from V and 3 bases from J, with 13 bases between. The CDR3 loop spans 15 amino acids. Germline V gene data show CDR1 as LGHNT and CDR2 as FRNRAP. CDR3 sequence: CASGLNSRTDYGYTF. CDR3 bases: TGTGCTAGTGGTTTGAACTCCAGGACAGACTATGGCTACACCTTC.

This clonotype was counted many times. The chain combines TRBV19 with TRBJ2-3, with 7 nucleotides matching TRBD2. V lost 5 bases and J lost 0; bases outside the gene matches: 5. CDR1 and CDR2 from the germline V gene are LNHDA and SQIVND (reference sequence). The CDR3 is made up of 15 amino acids. The CDR3 here is CASSSSGTSTDTQYF. CDR3 nucleotides: TGTGCCAGTAGTTCTAGCGGAACTAGCACAGATACGCAGTATTTT.

In its sample, this clonotype was seen many times. The V and J genes are TRBV19 and TRBJ1-1; the D is unclear. The CDR3 has 13 residues. Trimming took off 1 base at V and 4 bases at J, with 7 bases between the two ends. From germline, CDR1 is LNHDA and CDR2 SQIVND (reference sequence). The CDR3 nucleotides read TGTGCCAGTAGTATAGCGGAGGGCACTGAAGCTTTCTTT. Translated, it gives CASSIAEGTEAFF.

The genes are TRBV13 and TRBJ2-2; TRBD2 agrees at 14 bases. Germline CDR1 and CDR2: PRHDT and FYEKMQ (reference sequence). The trim removed 9 bases at V and 4 bases at J, leaving 10 bases unmatched. This CDR3 has 17 amino acids. For the CDR3, the DNA is TGTGCCAGTAGCCGGGAGGGACTAGCGGGAGTCACCGGGGAGCTGTTTTTT. Protein product: CASSREGLAGVTGELFF.

The rearrangement links TRBV7-9 to TRBJ2-2, with a weak D call TRBD2 (6 bases). Per the germline V gene, CDR1 is SEHNR and CDR2 is FQNEAQ (reference sequence). Trimming pared 4 bases from V and 7 bases from J, leaving 16 bases between. This CDR3 comprises 15 residues. CDR3 sequence: CASSWLVGGIGELFF. As DNA, the CDR3 is TGTGCCAGCAGCTGGCTAGTGGGAGGTATCGGGGAGCTGTTTTTT.

This clonotype appeared many times. V and J are TRBV28 and TRBJ2-3, with 8 bases aligning to TRBD2. In germline, CDR1 is MDHEN, CDR2 SYDVKM. This CDR3 region has 14 residues. V was pared by 5 bases and J by 6 bases, with 7 bases of the junction left unmatched. DNA for the CDR3: TGTGCCAGCAGTCCGGCGGGGGGCGAGGATACGCAGTATTTT. This encodes CASSPAGGEDTQYF.

A word on this clonotype: A much more abundant neighbour one base away suggests this may be a read error. The chain has TRBV24-1 and TRBJ1-5; D is uncertain. Trimming took 12 bases from V and 0 from J, leaving 11 bases between them. This CDR3 has 13 amino acids. Germline V gene sequence: CDR1 KGHDR, CDR2 SFDVKD. The CDR3 protein is CAPPTGSNQPQHF. The CDR3, as DNA: TGTGCCCCCCCGACGGGTAGCAATCAGCCCCAGCATTTT.

J is TRBJ2-1 and V is TRBV11-2, with 8 bases matching TRBD2. CDR1 is SGHAT and CDR2 is FQNNGV in the germline V gene. The CDR3 has 14 amino acids. V lost 7 bases, J lost 6 bases, and 8 bases stayed unmatched. CDR3 in DNA: TGTGCCAGCACCGGACGGGAGGGCCTCAATGAGCAGTTCTTC. Amino acids: CASTGREGLNEQFF.

This clonotype occurred many times. The chain recombines TRBV28 with TRBJ2-7; maybe TRBD2 (5 bases). V was shortened by 2 bases and J by 2 bases, with 7 bases between the two germline ends. This CDR3 has 13 amino acids. Germline V gene sequence: CDR1 MDHEN, CDR2 SYDVKM. DNA for the CDR3: TGTGCCAGCAGTTTAACGAGGGCCTACGAGCAGTACTTC. Its protein is CASSLTRAYEQYF.

In this sample, this clonotype turned up a few times. This chain uses TRBV14 with TRBJ2-7; D call uncertain. Trimming took 5 bases from V and 3 from J, leaving 11 bases between them. Germline values: CDR1 SGHDN, CDR2 FVKESK. This CDR3 contains 13 residues. CDR3 amino acids: CASSSSDNYEQYF. The DNA for the CDR3 is TGTGCCAGCAGCTCTAGTGATAACTACGAGCAGTACTTC. Variable domain in full (rest from reference TRBV14 and TRBJ2-7): EAGVTQFPSHSVIEKGQTVTLRCDPISGHDNLYWYRRVMGKEIKFLLHFVKESKQDESGMPNNRFLAERTGGTYSTLKVQPAELEDSGVYFCASSSSDNYEQYFGPGTRLTVT.

As regards this clonotype: A much larger clone sits a single nucleotide away, making a read error possible. This rearrangement joins TRBV27 to TRBJ2-3; TRBD2 matches at 7 bases. CDR3 length equals 15 residues. The germline gives CDR1 MNHEY, CDR2 SMNVEV (reference sequence). J gave up 2 bases and V 8 bases, and 10 bases lay outside the gene matches. The CDR3 DNA reads as TGTGCCAGCGTCCCCTCCGCGGGAGCCACAGATACGCAGTATTTT. Its protein product is CASVPSAGATDTQYF.

The table lists this clonotype with many counts. V and J are TRBV6-1 and TRBJ2-2; D gene ambiguous. Germline V gene sequence: CDR1 MNHNS, CDR2 SASEGT. V lost 8 bases, J lost 13 bases, and 17 bases lay in between. The CDR3 is 12 residues long. The CDR3 loop is CASVDPALALFF. In nucleotides, the CDR3 is TGTGCCAGCGTGGACCCCGCGCTTGCGCTGTTTTTT.

This clonotype appeared many times. The chain recombines TRBV10-1 with TRBJ2-7, with TRBD1 matching 10 bases. The V gene's germline CDR1 is WNHNN and CDR2 SYGVQD (reference sequence). The CDR3 is 16 amino acids. The V gene end was trimmed by 4 bases and the J gene end by 5 bases; junction bases not matched to a gene: 11. The CDR3 coding sequence is TGCGCCAGCAGTGGAACTCCGGGACAGGGGACCCACGAGCAGTACTTC. Amino acid sequence: CASSGTPGQGTHEQYF.

In this sample, this clonotype turned up a few times. CDR3 DNA sequence: TGTGCCAGCAGCGTAGTTGCGGGAGGGCCCTACGAGCAGTACTTC. As protein: CASSVVAGGPYEQYF. This chain links TRBV9 with TRBJ2-7, with TRBD2 identical over 9 bases. Germline V gives CDR1 SGDLS, CDR2 YYNGEE. This CDR3 has 15 residues. The V gene end was trimmed by 0 bases and the J gene end by 2 bases; junction bases not matched to a gene: 3.

J is TRBJ2-1 and V is TRBV20-1; D might be TRBD1 (5 bases). The CDR3 covers 11 residues. Germline V gives CDR1 DFQATT, CDR2 SNEGSKA (reference sequence). V lost 6 bases and J 9 bases, leaving 12 bases between the germline ends. Here the CDR3 reads CSADQGGEQFF. The CDR3 coding sequence is TGCAGTGCCGACCAGGGCGGTGAGCAGTTCTTC.

This clonotype has at least ten counts. This chain joins TRBV24-1 and TRBJ2-2, with unresolved D. V was cut by 7 bases and J by 0 bases, with 17 bases left in between. CDR1 and CDR2 from the germline V gene are KGHDR and SFDVKD. The CDR3 sequence is 17 residues long. The CDR3 region has the DNA TGTGCCACCAGCCCGTACAGCTTGGGATCGAACACCGGGGAGCTGTTTTTT. This translates into CATSPYSLGSNTGELFF.

This clonotype was found many times. The chain carries TRBV30 and TRBJ2-6; 7 nucleotides agree with TRBD2. CDR3 length equals 16 residues. The germline gives CDR1 GTSNPN, CDR2 SVGIG (reference sequence). J lost 1 base, V lost 5 bases, and 8 bases had no gene match. CDR3 protein: CAWGGGSTSGANVLTF. As DNA, the CDR3 is TGTGCCTGGGGTGGCGGGAGTACTTCTGGGGCCAACGTCCTGACTTTC.

On this clonotype: It may be a read error: a sequence one base away is much more abundant. This CDR3 is CASSWREGINNEQFF. The CDR3 DNA is TGTGCCAGCAGCTGGCGTGAGGGGATCAACAATGAGCAGTTCTTC. The V call is TRBV11-2, the J call TRBJ2-1; D may correspond to TRBD1 or TRBD2 (5 bases each). Germline CDR1 is SGHAT and CDR2 is FQNNGV. This CDR3 has 15 amino acids. Trimming stripped 4 bases from V and 5 bases from J, with 15 bases between.

This clonotype was recorded at least ten times. This chain joins TRBV9 and TRBJ1-1; 7 bases align to TRBD1. The CDR3 spans 14 residues. From germline, CDR1 is SGDLS and CDR2 YYNGEE. V gave up 0 bases and J gave up 2 bases; unmatched junction bases: 1. CDR3: CASSVGDSNTEAFF. The CDR3 nucleotides read TGTGCCAGCAGCGTAGGGGACAGTAACACTGAAGCTTTCTTT.

This clonotype was observed at least ten times. The V gene is TRBV10-3, the J gene TRBJ2-7, with D possibly TRBD1 on 6 matching bases. The CDR3 contains 14 residues. V was clipped by 0 bases and J by 1 base, with 7 bases between them. Germline V CDR1 and CDR2: ENHRY, SYGVKD. CDR3 sequence reads: CAISESGGSYEQYF. CDR3 nucleotides: TGTGCCATCAGTGAGTCAGGGGGTTCCTACGAGCAGTACTTC.

V is TRBV5-1 and J is TRBJ2-2, with 13 bases that match TRBD2. Germline CDR1 and CDR2: SGHRS and YFSETQ. J was trimmed by 2 bases and V by 3 bases; bases with no gene match: 13. The CDR3 covers 20 residues. The CDR3 sequence is CASSSPWTSGRLSNTGELFF. In nucleotides, the CDR3 is TGCGCCAGCAGCTCCCCCTGGACTAGCGGGAGATTAAGTAACACCGGGGAGCTGTTTTTT. The whole variable domain, remainder taken from reference TRBV5-1 and TRBJ2-2, is KAGVTQTPRYLIKTRGQQVTLSCSPISGHRSVSWYQQTPGQGLQFLFEYFSETQRNKGNFPGRFSGRQFSNSRSEMNVSTLELGDSALYLCASSSPWTSGRLSNTGELFFGEGSRLTVL.

Of note for this clonotype: This may stem from a read error, because a much larger clone lies one nucleotide away. The chain employs TRBV30 and TRBJ1-2; unclear D gene. Trimming removed 5 bases from V and 8 bases from J, with 39 bases in between. Germline values: CDR1 GTSNPN, CDR2 SVGIG (reference sequence). This CDR3 region has 20 residues. The CDR3 region is CAWGHVLIPPAGRKKKGYTF. The CDR3 DNA is TGTGCCTGGGGTCATGTTCTAATACCTCCGGCGGGTCGTAAAAAGAAGGGCTACACCTTC.

The rearrangement joins TRBV19 to TRBJ2-1; TRBD2 matches 11 bases. There are 14 residues in the CDR3. Germline values: CDR1 LNHDA, CDR2 SQIVND (reference sequence). The junction had 6 bases not matched to a gene; V was cut back by 10 bases and J by 4 bases. The CDR3 nucleotides are TGTGCCACGAGACTAGCGGGAACTTACAATGAGCAGTTCTTC. Residues: CATRLAGTYNEQFF.

This clonotype was counted between two and nine times. It may be a read error: a sequence one base away is much more abundant. The chain uses TRBV5-1 and TRBJ2-3; 8 bases map to TRBD1. Germline CDR1 and CDR2: SGHRS and YFSETQ. CDR3 length: 17 residues. The CDR3 DNA follows: TGCGCCAGCAGAACCGGACAGTCCCTACCGGGGACAGGTACGCAGTATTTT. Translating gives CASRTGQSLPGTGTQYF. The full variable domain, in which reference TRBV5-1 and TRBJ2-3 provide the parts outside the CDR3, is KAGVTQTPRYLIKTRGQQVTLSCSPISGHRSVSWYQQTPGQGLQFLFEYFSETQRNKGNFPGRFSGRQFSNSRSEMNVSTLELGDSALYLCASRTGQSLPGTGTQYFGPGTRLTVL.

This clonotype was counted ten times or more. The V gene is TRBV6-2 or TRBV6-3, the J gene TRBJ1-5; D is unresolved. This CDR3 is 15 amino acids long. From germline, CDR1 is MNHEY and CDR2 SVGEGT. V was cut by 4 bases and J by 0 bases, with 10 bases left in between. CDR3 nucleotide sequence: TGTGCCAGCAGTTTGGGCCTAAATAGCAATCAGCCCCAGCATTTT. As protein: CASSLGLNSNQPQHF.

This clonotype was detected ten times or more. The CDR3 nucleotides read TGTGCCAGCGGAGGGACTAGCGGGAGGTCCTTTTTGGTATACGAGCAGTACTTC. Translation gives CASGGTSGRSFLVYEQYF. The chain uses TRBV2 and TRBJ2-7; 15 nucleotides line up with TRBD2. The V gene end was trimmed by 8 bases and the J gene end by 4 bases; junction bases not matched to a gene: 15. The germline V gene encodes CDR1 SNHLY and CDR2 FYNNEI. The CDR3 covers 18 residues. Together with reference TRBV2 and TRBJ2-7, the CDR3 gives the full variable domain: EPEVTQTPSHQVTQMGQEVILRCVPISNHLYFYWYRQILGQKVEFLVSFYNNEISEKSEIFDDQFSVERPDGSNFTLKIRSTKLEDSAMYFCASGGTSGRSFLVYEQYFGPGTRLTVT.

Notes on this clonotype: This may be a read error, as it is one base from a much larger clone. This rearrangement joins TRBV27 to TRBJ1-1; tentative D call: TRBD1 (5 bases). The germline V and J ends were trimmed by 5 bases and 5 bases, with 9 bases remaining between them. CDR3 length: 12 residues. CDR1 and CDR2 (germline): MNHEY, SMNVEV (reference sequence). CDR3 residues: CASSGTETEAFF. The CDR3 nucleotides read TGTGCCAGCAGTGGGACGGAGACTGAAGCTTTCTTT.

The gene calls are TRBV5-1 and TRBJ2-2; D is uncertain. This CDR3 has 16 amino acids. The V end was cut by 1 base, the J end by 4 bases, with 14 bases between. The germline CDR1 and CDR2 sequences are SGHRS and YFSETQ. This chain's CDR3 is CASSLTRVEGTGELFF. CDR3 in DNA: TGCGCCAGCAGCTTGACCCGGGTCGAAGGCACCGGGGAGCTGTTTTTT.